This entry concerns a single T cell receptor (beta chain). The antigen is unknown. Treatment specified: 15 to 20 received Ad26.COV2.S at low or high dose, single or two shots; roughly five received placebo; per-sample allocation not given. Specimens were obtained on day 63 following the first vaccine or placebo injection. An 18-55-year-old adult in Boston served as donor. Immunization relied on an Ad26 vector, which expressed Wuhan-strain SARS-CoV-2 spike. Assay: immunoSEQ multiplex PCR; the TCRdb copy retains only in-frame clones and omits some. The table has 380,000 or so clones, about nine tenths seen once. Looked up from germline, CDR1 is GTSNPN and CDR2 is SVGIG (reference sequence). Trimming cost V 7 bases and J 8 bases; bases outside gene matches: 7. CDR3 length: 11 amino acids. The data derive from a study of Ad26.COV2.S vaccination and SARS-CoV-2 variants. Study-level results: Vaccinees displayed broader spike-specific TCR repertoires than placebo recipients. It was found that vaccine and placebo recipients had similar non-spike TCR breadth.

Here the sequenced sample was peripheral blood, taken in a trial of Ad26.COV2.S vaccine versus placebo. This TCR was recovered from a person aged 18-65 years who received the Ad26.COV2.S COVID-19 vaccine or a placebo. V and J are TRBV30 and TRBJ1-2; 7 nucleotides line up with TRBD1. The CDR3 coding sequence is TGTGCCTCAGACAGGGTGCAGGGCTACACCTTC. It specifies CASDRVQGYTF.